One sample yielded the 24 T cell receptor beta chains listed below, sequenced in a study of cytomegalovirus exposure and HLA in healthy donors. Data came from immunoSEQ multiplex PCR; TCRdb stores just in-frame clones and leaves some out. The sample consists of 150,000 to 200,000 clones, about 90% of them appearing once. Sample: PBMCs. The receptors stem from a woman aged 18-35 years in good health and CMV-seropositive.

A single count supports this clone. The chain employs TRBV6-1 and TRBJ2-1; TRBD1 matches at 11 bases. J was trimmed by 6 bases and V by 6 bases; bases with no gene match: 4. CDR1 and CDR2 (germline): MNHNS, SASEGT. CDR3 length equals 14 residues. This CDR3 reads CASRDRGLSNEQFF. The CDR3 DNA reads as TGTGCCAGCAGGGACAGGGGGCTAAGCAATGAGCAGTTCTTC.

The CDR3 region is CASSLGTVNTEAFF. As DNA, the CDR3 is TGTGCCAGCAGCCTAGGGACAGTCAACACTGAAGCTTTCTTT. The rearrangement links TRBV5-6 to TRBJ1-1, with TRBD1 matching 7 bases. The V segment lost 4 bases and the J segment 2 bases; nucleotides outside the gene matches: 5. The V gene's germline CDR1 is SGHDT and CDR2 YYEEEE. CDR3 length: 14 residues.

V is TRBV11-2 and J is TRBJ2-7; 9 bases match TRBD2. Per the germline V gene, CDR1 is SGHAT and CDR2 is FQNNGV. The V and J ends lost 5 bases and 5 bases, in that order; junction bases with no gene match: 16. The CDR3 loop spans 17 amino acids. The CDR3: CASSPRGSGSFRDEQYF. The CDR3 DNA is TGTGCCAGCAGCCCCCGAGGTAGCGGGAGTTTTCGGGACGAGCAGTACTTC. The entire variable domain, with the rest obtained from reference TRBV11-2 and TRBJ2-7, is as follows: EAGVAQSPRYKIIEKRQSVAFWCNPISGHATLYWYQQILGQGPKLLIQFQNNGVVDDSQLPKDRFSAERLKGVDSTLKIQPAKLEDSAVYLCASSPRGSGSFRDEQYFGPGTRLTVT.

This chain uses TRBV4-2 with TRBJ2-1; D is possibly TRBD1 (5 bases). V lost 8 bases to trimming and J lost 2 bases, with 16 bases between them. The germline V gene has CDR1 LGHNA and CDR2 YNFKEQ. This CDR3 is built from 15 residues. CDR3 nucleotides: TGTGCCAGCGGACACGACGCTACTCCCTACAATGAGCAGTTCTTC. Amino acid sequence: CASGHDATPYNEQFF.

DNA for the CDR3: TGCGCCAGCAGCCAAGATGCAGGGCTCTCTGGGGCCAACGTCCTGACTTTC. Translating it yields CASSQDAGLSGANVLTF. V gene TRBV4-3 combines with J gene TRBJ2-6, with D possibly being TRBD1 (5 bases). V gave up 0 bases and J gave up 0 bases, with 9 bases separating them. Germline CDR1 and CDR2: LGHNA and YSLEER. CDR3 length: 17 residues.

This chain uses TRBV19 with TRBJ2-2; D gene uncertain. The germline V and J ends were trimmed by 5 bases and 8 bases, with 15 bases remaining between them. CDR1 LNHDA and CDR2 SQIVND come from the germline V gene (reference sequence). The CDR3 loop spans 14 amino acids. CDR3 DNA: TGTGCCAGTAGTTGGATGCACTCGAGGGGGGAGCTGTTTTTT. This gives the protein CASSWMHSRGELFF.

The rearrangement links TRBV23-1 to TRBJ1-2; 8 bases are shared with TRBD1. TRBV23-1 is annotated as an ORF whose role is uncertain. The ends lost 4 bases at V and 1 base at J; junction bases unmatched: 8. The CDR3 is 16 residues long. CDR3 amino acids: CASSRPGQAINYGYTF. Written as DNA, the CDR3 is TGCGCCAGCAGTCGTCCGGGACAGGCCATTAACTATGGCTACACCTTC.

This chain uses TRBV28 with TRBJ1-4, with unresolved D. CDR1 and CDR2 (germline): MDHEN, SYDVKM. This CDR3 contains 16 residues. Trimming shortened V by 1 base and J by 0 bases, and 9 bases separated the two germline ends. CDR3 DNA sequence: TGTGCCAGCAGTTTATACGCAGGATCAACTAATGAAAAACTGTTTTTT. This sequence encodes CASSLYAGSTNEKLFF.

The V gene is TRBV30, the J gene TRBJ2-7, with D maybe TRBD1 (6 bases). This CDR3 comprises 13 residues. Germline V gives CDR1 GTSNPN, CDR2 SVGIG (reference sequence). V lost 0 bases and J lost 2, with 8 bases in between. Written as DNA, the CDR3 is TGTGCCTGGAGTGTTGCAGGGGCCTACGAGCAGTACTTC. Its translation: CAWSVAGAYEQYF.

The J gene is TRBJ2-2, the V gene TRBV7-6, with 12 bases lining up with TRBD2. Germline trimming cut 5 bases from V and 4 bases from J; bases unmatched to any gene: 8. This CDR3 contains 17 residues. CDR1 and CDR2 (germline): SGHVS, FNYEAQ. The CDR3 reads CASSQRLAGVGTGELFF. The DNA for the CDR3 is TGTGCCAGCAGCCAACGACTAGCGGGAGTGGGCACCGGGGAGCTGTTTTTT.

The rearrangement joins TRBV7-3 to TRBJ2-1, with 13 bases fitting TRBD2. The junction had 20 bases not matched to a gene; V was cut back by 1 base and J by 8 bases. Germline V gene lookup returns CDR1 SGHTA and CDR2 FQGTGA. The CDR3 covers 21 residues. The CDR3 loop is CASSLKSEATSGRKLFDEQFF. The DNA of the CDR3 is TGTGCCAGCAGCTTAAAATCTGAGGCGACTAGCGGGAGGAAGCTATTTGATGAGCAGTTCTTC.

The chain combines TRBV27 with TRBJ2-2, with D maybe TRBD1 (5 bases). Trimming took off 6 bases at V and 3 bases at J, with 14 bases between the two ends. The CDR3 sequence is 15 residues long. Germline V CDR1 and CDR2: MNHEY, SMNVEV (reference sequence). In DNA form, the CDR3 reads TGTGCCAGCAGCCCAAGGACACCCTACACCGGGGAGCTGTTTTTT. Amino acid sequence: CASSPRTPYTGELFF.

The V call is TRBV7-9, the J call TRBJ2-1; 10 bases are shared with TRBD1. Germline CDR1 and CDR2: SEHNR and FQNEAQ (reference sequence). The CDR3 has 16 residues. Trimming removed 1 base from V and 1 base from J; junction bases left unmatched: 1. For the CDR3, the DNA is TGTGCCAGCAGCTTAGTGGGACAGGGGTCCTACAATGAGCAGTTCTTC. This gives the protein CASSLVGQGSYNEQFF.

V is TRBV14 and J is TRBJ1-3, with TRBD1 matching 8 bases. The V segment lost 0 bases and the J segment 0 bases; nucleotides outside the gene matches: 7. The CDR3 consists of 18 residues. Germline V gene data show CDR1 as SGHDN and CDR2 as FVKESK. The CDR3 nucleotides are TGTGCCAGCAGCCAAGATAGGGACAGGAAAGCCTCTGGAAACACCATATATTTT. Its protein product is CASSQDRDRKASGNTIYF.

The genes are TRBV5-6 and TRBJ2-6; TRBD1 matches 7 bases. Trimming at V came to 1 base and at J to 2 bases, leaving 0 bases not matched to a gene. Per the germline V gene, CDR1 is SGHDT and CDR2 is YYEEEE. This CDR3 contains 15 residues. CDR3 coding DNA: TGTGCCAGCAGCTTGACAGGGGCTGGGGCCAACGTCCTGACTTTC. It codes for CASSLTGAGANVLTF.

This chain links TRBV29-1 with TRBJ1-2; possible D gene TRBD1, 5 bases. Trimming removed 6 bases at V and 1 base at J, with 21 bases between. Per germline, CDR1 SQVTM and CDR2 ANQGSEA. The CDR3 contains 16 residues. Here the CDR3 DNA reads TGCAGCGTGCTTGGGACCGGGAGACCCTATAACTATGGCTACACCTTC. Translation gives CSVLGTGRPYNYGYTF.

The rearrangement uses TRBV14 and TRBJ1-4; 7 bases line up with TRBD1. Germline V CDR1 and CDR2: SGHDN, FVKESK. After removal of 5 bases from V and 8 bases from J, the junction contained 8 bases not matched to a gene. The CDR3 runs 14 residues. The CDR3 region has the DNA TGTGCCAGCAGCTACACGACAGGGTTAGAAAAACTGTTTTTT. This translates into CASSYTTGLEKLFF.

J is TRBJ2-7 and V is TRBV29-1; TRBD2 agrees at 8 bases. Germline assignment: CDR1 SQVTM and CDR2 ANQGSEA. CDR3 length equals 12 residues. Unmatched junction bases numbered 4, after V lost 4 bases and J lost 5 bases. In DNA, the CDR3 is TGCAGCGTTGGGGGGACTAGTGACGAGCAGTACTTC. Its translation: CSVGGTSDEQYF.

V usage is TRBV5-6 and J usage is TRBJ2-3, with 8 nucleotides matching TRBD2. The CDR3 length is 17 residues. Germline CDR1 reads SGHDT; CDR2 reads YYEEEE. Germline trimming cut 1 base from V and 4 bases from J; bases unmatched to any gene: 11. The CDR3 loop reads CASSLWSREGGPDTQYF. The DNA of the CDR3 is TGTGCCAGCAGCTTGTGGTCACGGGAGGGGGGCCCAGATACGCAGTATTTT.

J is TRBJ2-4 and V is TRBV5-1; 10 bases agree with TRBD1. After removal of 0 bases from V and 4 bases from J, the junction contained 4 bases not matched to a gene. There are 16 residues in the CDR3. Germline V gene lookup returns CDR1 SGHRS and CDR2 YFSETQ. The CDR3 loop is CASSLETGGRKNIQYF. Written as DNA, the CDR3 is TGCGCCAGCAGCTTGGAGACAGGGGGCAGGAAAAACATTCAGTACTTC.

The J gene is TRBJ2-7, the V gene TRBV27; TRBD2 matches at 12 bases. Trimming cost V 4 bases and J 4 bases; bases outside gene matches: 14. The germline V gene has CDR1 MNHEY and CDR2 SMNVEV (reference sequence). This CDR3 spans 18 amino acids. The CDR3 region is CASSSPGTSGSTQYEQYF. In DNA, the CDR3 is TGTGCCAGCAGTTCCCCCGGGACTAGCGGGTCTACCCAATACGAGCAGTACTTC.

The genes are TRBV5-6 and TRBJ2-1, with 9 bases lining up with TRBD1. V gave up 1 base and J gave up 2 bases; unmatched junction bases: 1. This CDR3 is built from 15 residues. In germline, CDR1 is SGHDT, CDR2 YYEEEE. The CDR3 spells CASSLRTGAYNEQFF. The CDR3 DNA follows: TGTGCCAGCAGCTTGAGGACAGGGGCCTACAATGAGCAGTTCTTC.

CDR3 amino acids: CASSPRLEAGRYEQYF. DNA for the CDR3: TGTGCCAGCTCACCAAGACTTGAGGCAGGGAGGTACGAGCAGTACTTC. The genes are TRBV18 and TRBJ2-7, with D perhaps matching TRBD2 (6 bases). Trimming left V 2 bases short and J 4 bases short, with 18 bases between. This CDR3 spans 16 amino acids. Germline V CDR1 and CDR2: KGHSH, LQKENI.

The rearrangement links TRBV2 to TRBJ2-1; TRBD1 agrees at 7 bases. The ends lost 7 bases at V and 0 bases at J; junction bases unmatched: 3. The CDR3 has 14 amino acids. Germline lookup yields CDR1 SNHLY and CDR2 FYNNEI. CDR3 region: CASMRGPSYNEQFF. The CDR3 region has the DNA TGTGCCAGCATGAGGGGGCCCTCCTACAATGAGCAGTTCTTC.